Following are 15 T cell receptor beta chains from one sample sequenced in a study of blood T cell repertoires in COVID-19. Profiled with immunoSEQ multiplex PCR; TCRdb holds only in-frame clones, not every one. This table has about 74,000 clones, around 88% appearing once. The sequencing input was peripheral blood. Every receptor here comes from a woman older than 75 with acute or convalescent COVID-19.

V and J are TRBV5-4 and TRBJ1-1; 8 bases agree with TRBD1. After removal of 2 bases from V and 3 bases from J, the junction contained 12 bases not matched to a gene. Germline V gene data show CDR1 as SGHNT and CDR2 as YYREEE (reference sequence). CDR3 length equals 17 residues. The CDR3 sequence: CASSFGQGRQRDTEAFF. CDR3 nucleotide sequence: TGTGCCAGCAGCTTCGGACAGGGTCGTCAGAGGGACACTGAAGCTTTCTTT.

Only a few counts were recorded for this clone. The V gene is TRBV19, the J gene TRBJ1-2, with 11 bases aligning to TRBD1. The CDR3 has 18 residues. The V gene end was trimmed by 1 base and the J gene end by 6 bases; junction bases not matched to a gene: 13. CDR1 is LNHDA and CDR2 is SQIVND in the germline V gene (reference sequence). The CDR3 loop is CASSIGGQGVRWKNGYTF. The CDR3 DNA reads as TGTGCCAGTAGTATAGGGGGACAGGGGGTCCGTTGGAAGAATGGCTACACCTTC.

This clone was seen more than once but under ten times. The chain has TRBV4-3 and TRBJ2-1; perhaps TRBD2 as D (6 bases). V was shortened by 0 bases and J by 7 bases, with 7 bases between the two germline ends. Germline V lookup: CDR1 LGHNA, CDR2 YSLEER. The CDR3 has 13 amino acids. DNA for the CDR3: TGCGCCAGCAGCCAAGAGGAGGGGAATGAGCAGTTCTTC. This translates into CASSQEEGNEQFF.

The V call is TRBV11-2, the J call TRBJ1-2; 8 bases line up with TRBD1. CDR3 length: 15 residues. Germline-derived CDR1 and CDR2 are SGHAT and FQNNGV. With 5 bases clipped from V and 2 bases from J, the junction kept 7 bases outside the gene matches. The CDR3, as DNA: TGTGCCAGCAGCCCATCGGGACAGGCGAACTATGGCTACACCTTC. Translated: CASSPSGQANYGYTF.

V gene TRBV30 combines with J gene TRBJ2-1, with D possibly matching TRBD2 (6 bases). This CDR3 is built from 14 residues. Per the germline V gene, CDR1 is GTSNPN and CDR2 is SVGIG (reference sequence). Between the trimmed V and J ends, which lost 3 bases and 3 bases, there was a span of 12 bases. The CDR3 loop is CAWSRRGGYNEQFF. As DNA, the CDR3 is TGTGCCTGGAGCCGGAGGGGAGGCTACAATGAGCAGTTCTTC.

This clone was recorded once. CDR3 region: CASSFGLAGGPPNNEQFF. CDR3 sequence (DNA): TGCGCCAGCAGCTTTGGACTAGCGGGAGGGCCGCCGAACAATGAGCAGTTCTTC. J is TRBJ2-1 and V is TRBV5-1, with 15 nucleotides matching TRBD2. The CDR3 contains 18 residues. The junction had 8 bases not matched to a gene; V was cut back by 2 bases and J by 5 bases. Germline lookup yields CDR1 SGHRS and CDR2 YFSETQ.

The gene calls are TRBV6-6 and TRBJ2-1; 12 bases fit TRBD2. V shed 6 bases, J shed 8 bases, and the junction held 11 bases outside the gene matches. CDR3 length equals 16 residues. Germline lookup yields CDR1 MNHNY and CDR2 SVGAGI (reference sequence). The CDR3 here is CASSPRPSGRVYEQFF. The DNA of the CDR3 is TGTGCCAGCAGCCCCCGGCCTAGCGGGAGGGTTTATGAGCAGTTCTTC.

The chain uses TRBV5-4 and TRBJ2-1; D is perhaps TRBD2 (7 bases). Germline V gene data show CDR1 as SGHNT and CDR2 as YYREEE (reference sequence). V was cut by 7 bases and J by 3 bases, with 20 bases left in between. The CDR3 is 16 residues long. CDR3: CASAGGGSRFYNEQFF. CDR3 coding DNA: TGTGCCAGCGCCGGGGGCGGGAGCCGCTTCTACAATGAGCAGTTCTTC.

The chain employs TRBV12-3 or TRBV12-4 and TRBJ1-2; maybe TRBD1 (6 bases). V was pared by 4 bases and J by 4 bases, with 10 bases between. CDR3 length equals 13 residues. CDR3 sequence: CASSSGQRYGYTF. Written as DNA, the CDR3 is TGTGCCAGCAGTTCCGGACAGCGCTATGGCTACACCTTC.

The V call is TRBV3-1 (or the pseudogene TRBV3-2), the J call TRBJ1-2; TRBD1 might be the D (6 bases). Trimming took 1 base from V and 6 from J, leaving 9 bases between them. CDR1 is LGHDT, CDR2 YNNKEL, per germline (reference sequence). The CDR3 consists of 13 residues. CDR3 in DNA: TGTGCCAGCAGCCAAGGTAGGGGGAATGGCTACACCTTC. Amino acids: CASSQGRGNGYTF.

The chain uses TRBV14 and TRBJ2-1; 13 nucleotides align to TRBD2. After removal of 3 bases from V and 10 bases from J, the junction contained 21 bases not matched to a gene. The germline gives CDR1 SGHDN, CDR2 FVKESK. The CDR3 length is 20 residues. The CDR3 here is CASSHLPGLAGNALGGEQFF. The CDR3 DNA reads TGTGCCAGCAGCCACCTACCGGGACTAGCGGGAAACGCCCTTGGGGGAGAGCAGTTCTTC.

V gene TRBV5-1 combines with J gene TRBJ2-2; possible D gene TRBD1, 6 bases. Trimming shortened V by 4 bases and J by 1 base, and 8 bases separated the two germline ends. The CDR3 loop spans 14 amino acids. Germline lookup yields CDR1 SGHRS and CDR2 YFSETQ. Written as DNA, the CDR3 is TGCGCCAGCAGCACGGGACAGAACACCGGGGAGCTGTTTTTT. This codes for CASSTGQNTGELFF.

This chain links TRBV19 with TRBJ2-3, with D possibly being TRBD2 (7 bases). This CDR3 has 14 residues. The germline CDR1 and CDR2 sequences are LNHDA and SQIVND (reference sequence). With 3 bases removed from V and 5 bases from J, the gap between germline ends came to 12 bases. CDR3 region: CASSIGGLEDTQYF. The CDR3, as DNA: TGTGCCAGTAGTATCGGGGGGCTTGAAGATACGCAGTATTTT.

The J gene is TRBJ1-6, the V gene TRBV9; 9 nucleotides agree with TRBD1. The V gene's germline CDR1 is SGDLS and CDR2 YYNGEE. This CDR3 region has 17 residues. The V gene end was trimmed by 3 bases and the J gene end by 9 bases; junction bases not matched to a gene: 13. The CDR3 coding sequence is TGTGCCAGCAGCGCTTGGGAACCGGGACAGGGAAGTTCACCCCTCCACTTT. This sequence encodes CASSAWEPGQGSSPLHF.

This clone appeared a few times. V gene TRBV7-2 combines with J gene TRBJ1-1; tentatively, D is TRBD1 (6 bases). The CDR3 consists of 12 residues. V lost 5 bases, J lost 11 bases, and 15 bases lay in between. Germline V lookup: CDR1 SGHTA, CDR2 FQGNSA. The DNA of the CDR3 is TGTGCCAGCAGCGTTGAGAACAGGGAGGCTTTCTTT. It encodes CASSVENREAFF.